The present T cell receptor (beta chain) was sequenced within a study of T cell clonotyping in hematopoietic cell transplantation. Findings and limits, study-wide: After transplant, recipient diversity fell while pathologically expanded clonotypes grew through day 180. Few recipient clonotypes overlapped donors; over 95% were de novo at given depth. Broader posttransplant TCR repertoire diversity was predicted by graft donor and pretransplant recipient Inverse Simpson Index values.

Time point meaning: recipient sample about 28 days before transplant, after cytoreduction. Samples: about 28 days before transplant, then days 30, 100 and 180 after. Sequenced by immunoSEQ multiplex PCR; TCRdb stores in-frame clones only, minus some. The sample yields some 5,000 clones, around 84% seen once. In regard to this clone: Its antigen is unknown.

Sequencing used peripheral blood mononuclear cells, obtained before stem cell transplant. This TCR derives from a woman aged 45-65 years with acute myeloid leukemia. Some clones in this sample may be carry-over from other donors' samples.

CDR3 in amino acids: CASSIQGASGDEQFF. DNA for the CDR3: TGCGCCAGCAGCATACAGGGGGCATCCGGCGATGAGCAGTTCTTC. The J gene is TRBJ2-1, the V gene TRBV5-1; 9 nucleotides match TRBD1. The V and J ends lost 4 bases and 8 bases, in that order; junction bases with no gene match: 10. The CDR3 covers 15 residues. Germline loops: CDR1 SGHRS, CDR2 YFSETQ.